These 16 T cell receptor beta chains were all obtained from the same sample, sequenced in a study of identical twins. TCRdb re-called the 5' RACE reads with MiXCR, one entry per CDR3 protein. The repertoire holds about 660,000 distinct CDR3 sequences, around 8.6% seen once, with approximately 0.96% in the top ten. This same sample was also taken into another study, of yellow fever vaccine responses in identical twins.

Sample: PBMCs. The receptor source for this set is a woman aged 18 to 35 in good health.

The chain has TRBV28 and TRBJ2-7; no clear D. CDR1 MDHEN and CDR2 SYDVKM come from the germline V gene. The CDR3 consists of 14 residues. V dropped 6 bases and J dropped 1 base, with 13 bases sitting between them. The DNA of the CDR3 is TGTGCCAGCAGCGTCATGTCTCGATCCTACGAGCAGTACTTC. The encoded protein is CASSVMSRSYEQYF.

This clonotype came up many times. The V and J genes are TRBV20-1 and TRBJ2-2; D remains ambiguous. Germline V gene lookup returns CDR1 DFQATT and CDR2 SNEGSKA (reference sequence). V was shortened by 3 bases and J by 8 bases, with 16 bases between the two germline ends. The CDR3 contains 14 residues. The CDR3 region is CSARVALPAGELFF. The DNA of the CDR3 is TGCAGTGCTAGGGTGGCGTTACCGGCTGGGGAGCTGTTTTTT.

This chain uses TRBV12-3 or TRBV12-4 with TRBJ1-1, with D unclear. V lost 6 bases and J lost 1, with 12 bases in between. This CDR3 is built from 14 residues. This chain's CDR3 is CASRRAGGNTEAFF. The CDR3 region has the DNA TGTGCCAGCAGGAGAGCAGGCGGGAACACTGAAGCTTTCTTT.

The chain uses TRBV28 and TRBJ2-3, with a tentative D call TRBD2 (5 bases). The V gene's germline CDR1 is MDHEN and CDR2 SYDVKM. The CDR3 is made up of 19 amino acids. V lost 5 bases and J 7 bases, leaving 31 bases between the germline ends. The CDR3 protein is CASSIQTSGIWVGLNTQYF. CDR3 coding DNA: TGTGCCAGCAGTATACAAACCTCCGGGATTTGGGTTGGGTTGAATACGCAGTATTTT.

V and J are TRBV29-1 and TRBJ2-3; TRBD2 matches 7 bases. Trimming at V came to 5 bases and at J to 3 bases, leaving 5 bases not matched to a gene. The CDR3 runs 13 residues. Germline CDR1 SQVTM, CDR2 ANQGSEA. The CDR3 loop is CSVYLGGTDTQYF. The CDR3 DNA is TGCAGCGTTTATCTGGGAGGGACAGATACGCAGTATTTT.

This clonotype was detected only a few times. The V and J genes are TRBV14 and TRBJ2-3; perhaps TRBD2 as D (7 bases). Germline CDR1 and CDR2: SGHDN and FVKESK. Deletions cut 0 bases from V and 2 bases from J, with 15 bases between. The CDR3 totals 17 residues. The CDR3 region has the DNA TGTGCCAGCAGCCAAGATAGGGGGGGTCTCCCCACAGATACGCAGTATTTT. Its protein product is CASSQDRGGLPTDTQYF.

The chain combines TRBV27 with TRBJ2-2; 8 positions match TRBD2. V was clipped by 2 bases and J by 2 bases; unmatched bases: 4. CDR1 is MNHEY, CDR2 SMNVEV, per germline (reference sequence). The CDR3 is made up of 16 amino acids. The CDR3 bases are TGTGCCAGCAGTTTAATCGGGGGGGCTAACACCGGGGAGCTGTTTTTT. Translated: CASSLIGGANTGELFF.

This clonotype was counted once. This sequence joins TRBV28 and TRBJ2-2, with 8 bases aligning to TRBD1. Germline loops: CDR1 MDHEN, CDR2 SYDVKM. V shed 5 bases, J shed 4 bases, and the junction held 6 bases outside the gene matches. The CDR3 totals 15 residues. The CDR3 nucleotides read TGTGCCAGCAGTAGGGGAGACAGGGGCACCGGGGAGCTGTTTTTT. It codes for CASSRGDRGTGELFF.

The chain couples TRBV7-9 to TRBJ2-7, with D tentatively TRBD1 (6 bases). CDR3 length: 14 amino acids. From germline, CDR1 is SEHNR and CDR2 FQNEAQ (reference sequence). Deletions cut 4 bases from V and 3 bases from J, with 13 bases between. The DNA for the CDR3 is TGTGCCAGCAGCTCCCGGGACACCTTCTACGAGCAGTACTTC. It translates to CASSSRDTFYEQYF. The variable domain in full, with the rest retrieved from reference TRBV7-9 and TRBJ2-7, is DTGVSQNPRHKITKRGQNVTFRCDPISEHNRLYWYRQTLGQGPEFLTYFQNEAQLEKSRLLSDRFSAERPKGSFSTLEIQRTEQGDSAMYLCASSSRDTFYEQYFGPGTRLTVT.

The chain joins TRBV2 to TRBJ2-1; the match to TRBD2 covers 11 bases. CDR3 length equals 15 residues. V lost 3 bases to trimming and J lost 9 bases; unmatched junction nucleotides: 7. The germline V gene has CDR1 SNHLY and CDR2 FYNNEI. The DNA for the CDR3 is TGTGCCAGCAGTGACCGGGCTAGCGGGAGGAGTGAGCAGTTCTTC. Translating gives CASSDRASGRSEQFF.

This clonotype was found many times. The chain carries TRBV7-9 and TRBJ2-1, with TRBD2 matching 9 bases. From germline, CDR1 is SEHNR and CDR2 FQNEAQ (reference sequence). This CDR3 spans 15 amino acids. Trimming at V came to 3 bases and at J to 9 bases, leaving 9 bases not matched to a gene. The CDR3 DNA is TGTGCCAGCAGCTTTTACCCTAGCGGGAATAGTGAGCAGTTCTTC. It is translated as CASSFYPSGNSEQFF.

The genes are TRBV11-2 and TRBJ2-7; 7 bases line up with TRBD1. The CDR3 extends over 18 amino acids. CDR1 SGHAT and CDR2 FQNNGV come from the germline V gene. Trimming cost V 5 bases and J 0 bases; bases outside gene matches: 16. The CDR3 protein is CASSPRRQGTASSYEQYF. The DNA for the CDR3 is TGTGCCAGCAGCCCCCGGCGCCAAGGGACAGCAAGCTCCTACGAGCAGTACTTC.

A few counts support this clonotype. The chain joins TRBV5-1 to TRBJ2-5; tentatively, D is TRBD1 or TRBD2 (5 bases each). The ends were cut back, 0 bases at V and 0 bases at J, with 18 bases in the middle. CDR1 and CDR2 from the germline V gene are SGHRS and YFSETQ. The CDR3 has 18 amino acids. For the CDR3, the DNA is TGCGCCAGCAGCTTGGGTTTGTTAGGGACGAAGCACCAAGAGACCCAGTACTTC. As protein: CASSLGLLGTKHQETQYF.

This clonotype was counted many times. The genes are TRBV5-1 and TRBJ2-5; maybe TRBD1 (6 bases). From germline, CDR1 is SGHRS and CDR2 YFSETQ. V shed 0 bases and J shed 2 bases, with 17 bases lying between them. The CDR3 loop spans 17 amino acids. This CDR3 reads CASSLDSGGDSQETQYF. As DNA, the CDR3 is TGCGCCAGCAGCTTGGATTCTGGGGGCGATTCGCAAGAGACCCAGTACTTC.

This clonotype was counted only a few times. The chain couples TRBV28 to TRBJ2-2, with 9 bases that match TRBD1. The germline CDR1 and CDR2 sequences are MDHEN and SYDVKM. The trim removed 3 bases at V and 7 bases at J, leaving 9 bases unmatched. The CDR3 totals 16 residues. The CDR3 DNA reads TGTGCCAGCAGTTTCCCTGGACAGGGGCGGATCGGGGAGCTGTTTTTT. It yields the protein CASSFPGQGRIGELFF.

This clonotype has a count of ten or more. The rearrangement joins TRBV5-1 to TRBJ2-2; 9 bases align to TRBD1. Trimming removed 4 bases from V and 1 base from J; junction bases left unmatched: 5. CDR3 length: 16 residues. Germline lookup yields CDR1 SGHRS and CDR2 YFSETQ. The DNA for the CDR3 is TGCGCCAGCAGCATCCGGACAGGGGAGAACACCGGGGAGCTGTTTTTT. This sequence encodes CASSIRTGENTGELFF.